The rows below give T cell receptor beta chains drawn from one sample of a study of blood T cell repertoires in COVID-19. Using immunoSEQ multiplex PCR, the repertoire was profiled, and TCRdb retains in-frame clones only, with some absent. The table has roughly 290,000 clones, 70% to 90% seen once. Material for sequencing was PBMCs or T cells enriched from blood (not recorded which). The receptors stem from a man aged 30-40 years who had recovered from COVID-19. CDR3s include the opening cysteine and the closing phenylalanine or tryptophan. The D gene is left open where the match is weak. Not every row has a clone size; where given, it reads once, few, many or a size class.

cdr3_nt: TGCAGCGTTGAAGTGGACAAGCTTGAAGCTTTCTTT
cdr3_aa: CSVEVDKLEAFF
j_call: TRBJ1-1
d_call: .
clone_size: .
v_call: TRBV29-1

cdr3_nt: TGTGCCAGCAGACGAGGACAGGGGGACACTGAAGCTTTCTTT
cdr3_aa: CASRRGQGDTEAFF
j_call: TRBJ1-1
d_call: TRBD1
clone_size: .
v_call: TRBV7-2

cdr3_nt: TGTGCCAGCAGTGAAACAGGGGATGGGACTGAAGCTTTCTTT
cdr3_aa: CASSETGDGTEAFF
j_call: TRBJ1-1
d_call: TRBD1
clone_size: .
v_call: TRBV2

cdr3_nt: TGTGCCAGCACGCCGGGGTATCGTGAAGAGACCCAGTACTTC
cdr3_aa: CASTPGYREETQYF
j_call: TRBJ2-5
d_call: .
clone_size: .
v_call: TRBV19

cdr3_nt: TGTGCCAGCAGCCTAGCCCGGACGGGGTACGGGGAGCTGTTTTTT
cdr3_aa: CASSLARTGYGELFF
j_call: TRBJ2-2
d_call: .
clone_size: few
v_call: TRBV16

cdr3_nt: TGTGCCAGCAGCCGACAGGGGGCAGATTCCTACGAGCAGTACTTC
cdr3_aa: CASSRQGADSYEQYF
j_call: TRBJ2-7
d_call: TRBD1
clone_size: .
v_call: TRBV9

cdr3_nt: TGTGCCTGGAGTGTATCGGGGGGGACCTACGAGCAGTACTTC
cdr3_aa: CAWSVSGGTYEQYF
j_call: TRBJ2-7
d_call: TRBD2
clone_size: .
v_call: TRBV30

cdr3_nt: TGTGCCGTCGGCCGGGACAGGGACACAAATCCCTACGAGCAGTACTTC
cdr3_aa: CAVGRDRDTNPYEQYF
j_call: TRBJ2-7
d_call: TRBD1
clone_size: .
v_call: TRBV10-3

cdr3_nt: TGCAGTGCTAGTAGGGGACAGGGTAATTCACCCCTCCACTTT
cdr3_aa: CSASRGQGNSPLHF
j_call: TRBJ1-6
d_call: TRBD1
clone_size: .
v_call: TRBV20-1

cdr3_nt: TGTGCCTGGAGTATCCTAGGACAGGGAGGTTCACCCCTCCACTTT
cdr3_aa: CAWSILGQGGSPLHF
j_call: TRBJ1-6
d_call: TRBD1
clone_size: .
v_call: TRBV30

cdr3_nt: TGTGCCAGCAGGACGGGGGGGACTGAAGCTTTCTTT
cdr3_aa: CASRTGGTEAFF
j_call: TRBJ1-1
d_call: .
clone_size: .
v_call: TRBV6-5

cdr3_nt: TGTGCCAGTAGTAGATACCGGGACAGTGACACCGGGGAGCTGTTTTTT
cdr3_aa: CASSRYRDSDTGELFF
j_call: TRBJ2-2
d_call: TRBD1
clone_size: .
v_call: TRBV19

cdr3_nt: TGTGCCAGCGGACAAGGGCAGGGGGCAAAACTGTTTTTT
cdr3_aa: CASGQGQGAKLFF
j_call: TRBJ1-4
d_call: TRBD1
clone_size: .
v_call: TRBV6-5

cdr3_nt: TGTGCCAGCAGGACACGAAACTATGGCTACACCTTC
cdr3_aa: CASRTRNYGYTF
j_call: TRBJ1-2
d_call: .
clone_size: few
v_call: TRBV2